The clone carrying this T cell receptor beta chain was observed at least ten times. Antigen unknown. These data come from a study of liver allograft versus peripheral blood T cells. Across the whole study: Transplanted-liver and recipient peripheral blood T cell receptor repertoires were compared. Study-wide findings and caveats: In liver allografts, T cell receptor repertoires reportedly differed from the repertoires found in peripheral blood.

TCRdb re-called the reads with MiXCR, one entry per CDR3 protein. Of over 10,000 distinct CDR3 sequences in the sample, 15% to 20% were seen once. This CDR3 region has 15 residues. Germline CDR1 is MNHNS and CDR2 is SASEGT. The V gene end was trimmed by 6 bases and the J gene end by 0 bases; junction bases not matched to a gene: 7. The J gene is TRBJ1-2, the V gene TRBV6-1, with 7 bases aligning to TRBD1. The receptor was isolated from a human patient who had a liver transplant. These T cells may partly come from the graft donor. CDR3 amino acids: CASRTGSGANYGYTF. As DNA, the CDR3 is TGTGCCAGCAGGACAGGGTCGGGGGCTAACTATGGCTACACCTTC.